The 11 T cell receptor beta chains below were found in one sample sequenced in a study of prognosis after radiotherapy for stage I lung cancer. The genomic DNA TCR beta CDR3 region underwent two rounds of multiplex PCR. Used in first-round PCR were primers specific to each TRBV and TRBJ gene. TCRdb called the multiplex PCR reads again in MiXCR, with one record for every CDR3 protein. The table lists approximately 16,000 distinct CDR3 sequences, around 30% of them singletons. The starting material was PBMCs, obtained before or after stereotactic body radiation therapy (not recorded which). The receptors were gathered from a donor aged 50 or older with non-small cell lung cancer.

Only a few counts were recorded for this clonotype. The junction differs from germline at one of its ends, possibly a read error. The genes are TRBV6-2 or TRBV6-3 and TRBJ2-5; maybe TRBD2 (5 bases). The CDR3 has 14 amino acids. Germline CDR1 and CDR2: MNHEY and SVGEGT. CDR3 bases: TGTGCCAGGAACCCATTGGCGCGGGTCGAGACCCAGTGCTTC. Amino acid sequence: CARNPLARVETQCF.

This clonotype was observed many times. The chain employs TRBV5-6 and TRBJ1-2; perhaps TRBD1 as D (5 bases). This CDR3 region has 14 residues. The germline CDR1 and CDR2 sequences are SGHDT and YYEEEE. Trimming pared 0 bases from V and 8 bases from J, leaving 14 bases between. The CDR3 sequence is CASSLAWGIGGYTF. The DNA for the CDR3 is TGTGCCAGCAGCTTGGCGTGGGGGATTGGCGGCTACACCTTC.

V and J are TRBV27 and TRBJ2-5; possible D gene TRBD1, 6 bases. From germline, CDR1 is MNHEY and CDR2 SMNVEV (reference sequence). This CDR3 has 16 residues. Between the trimmed V and J ends, which lost 6 bases and 4 bases, there was a span of 21 bases. The CDR3 loop is CASRLMLSGEGETQYF. Here the CDR3 DNA reads TGTGCCAGCAGACTTATGCTATCAGGGGAAGGAGAGACCCAGTACTTC.

A few counts support this clonotype. A far more abundant clone sits one base away, making this likely a read error. The chain recombines TRBV6-8 with TRBJ1-6, with TRBD1 matching over 7 bases. This CDR3 contains 16 residues. CDR1 is MNHGY and CDR2 is SAAAGT in the germline V gene. J lost 9 bases, V lost 7 bases, and 15 bases had no gene match. The DNA for the CDR3 is TGTGCCAGCATCAAGACCACAGGGGCCCCTGGTTCACCCCTCCACTTT. Translating it yields CASIKTTGAPGSPLHF.

By its share, this clonotype is medium-sized. The rearrangement joins TRBV20-1 to TRBJ2-7, with TRBD1 matching over 12 bases. V lost 2 bases to trimming and J lost 5 bases; unmatched junction nucleotides: 4. The CDR3 contains 14 residues. In germline, CDR1 is DFQATT, CDR2 SNEGSKA (reference sequence). The chain's CDR3 is CSARPGQGADEQYF. The CDR3 bases are TGCAGTGCTAGACCGGGACAGGGGGCCGACGAGCAGTACTTC.

This clonotype appeared a single time. A read error likely explains this, since a far larger clone differs by one base. This rearrangement joins TRBV27 to TRBJ1-6; D is perhaps TRBD1 (6 bases). Per germline, CDR1 MNHEY and CDR2 SMNVEV (reference sequence). The CDR3 runs to 11 residues. The ends were cut back, 6 bases at V and 11 bases at J, with 8 bases in the middle. The CDR3 here is CASRQGPPLHF. The CDR3 coding sequence is TGTGCCAGCAGACAGGGCCCACCCCTCCACTTT.

This clonotype was counted at least ten times. The chain links TRBV20-1 to TRBJ2-7, with D possibly matching TRBD2 (6 bases). This CDR3 is 12 amino acids long. With 1 base removed from V and 5 bases from J, the gap between germline ends came to 9 bases. Germline V gene lookup returns CDR1 DFQATT and CDR2 SNEGSKA (reference sequence). The CDR3, as DNA: TGCAGTGCTAGAGGCGGGGTCAACGAGCAGTACTTC. This encodes CSARGGVNEQYF.

Many counts were recorded for this clonotype. This sequence joins TRBV2 and TRBJ2-3; 7 bases are shared with TRBD2. J gave up 0 bases and V 10 bases, and 7 bases lay outside the gene matches. Germline V gene lookup returns CDR1 SNHLY and CDR2 FYNNEI. This CDR3 has 14 residues. The CDR3 spells CATMGEGSTDTQYF. In DNA form, the CDR3 reads TGTGCCACTATGGGGGAGGGCAGCACAGATACGCAGTATTTT.

This clonotype was recorded at least ten times. The CDR3 protein is CASSLYPLEGEQYF. The CDR3 nucleotides read TGTGCCAGCAGTTTATACCCCTTGGAAGGCGAGCAGTACTTC. The chain has TRBV27 and TRBJ2-7; D unclear. V was clipped by 1 base and J by 6 bases, with 13 bases between them. The CDR3 is 14 amino acids. From germline, CDR1 is MNHEY and CDR2 SMNVEV (reference sequence).

This chain joins TRBV7-9 and TRBJ2-7; a weak D match, TRBD2 (5 bases). V dropped 4 bases and J dropped 4 bases, with 20 bases sitting between them. Germline V CDR1 and CDR2: SEHNR, FQNEAQ (reference sequence). The CDR3 extends over 16 amino acids. The CDR3 DNA reads as TGTGCCAGCAGCTCCCTGGGGAGCGGTGGGGATTACGAGCAGTACTTC. Its protein product is CASSSLGSGGDYEQYF.

Comment on this clonotype: Germline and junction disagree at one end, which may indicate a read error. This chain uses TRBV6-1 with TRBJ2-1; tentatively, D is TRBD1 (5 bases). This CDR3 region has 10 residues. Germline-derived CDR1 and CDR2 are MNHNS and SASEGT. The chain's CDR3 is CASWGAYEQF. The CDR3 DNA reads as TGTGCCAGCTGGGGCGCGTATGAGCAGTTC.